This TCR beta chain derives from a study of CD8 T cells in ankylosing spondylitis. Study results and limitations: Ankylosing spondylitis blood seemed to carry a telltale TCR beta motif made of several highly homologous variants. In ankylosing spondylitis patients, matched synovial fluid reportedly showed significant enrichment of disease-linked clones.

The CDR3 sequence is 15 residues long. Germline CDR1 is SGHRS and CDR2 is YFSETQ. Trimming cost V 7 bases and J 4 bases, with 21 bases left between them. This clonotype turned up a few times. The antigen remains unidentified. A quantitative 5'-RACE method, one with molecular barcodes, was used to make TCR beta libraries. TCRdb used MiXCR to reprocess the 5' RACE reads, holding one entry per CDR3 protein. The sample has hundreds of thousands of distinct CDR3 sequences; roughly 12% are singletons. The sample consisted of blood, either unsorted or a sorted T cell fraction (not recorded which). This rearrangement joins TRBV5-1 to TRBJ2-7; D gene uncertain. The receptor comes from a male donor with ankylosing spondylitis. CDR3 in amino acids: CASGSGTDLVYEQYF. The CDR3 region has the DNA TGCGCCAGCGGGTCCGGTACTGATTTGGTGTACGAGCAGTACTTC.